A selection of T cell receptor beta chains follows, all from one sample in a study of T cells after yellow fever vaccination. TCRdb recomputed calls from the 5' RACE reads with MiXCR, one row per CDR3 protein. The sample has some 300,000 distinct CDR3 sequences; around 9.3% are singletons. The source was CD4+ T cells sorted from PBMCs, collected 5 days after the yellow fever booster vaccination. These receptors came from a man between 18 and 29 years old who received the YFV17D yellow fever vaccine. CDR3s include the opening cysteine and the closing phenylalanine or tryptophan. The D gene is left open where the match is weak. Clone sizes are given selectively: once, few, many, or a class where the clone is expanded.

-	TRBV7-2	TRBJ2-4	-	CASSLRIAKNIQYF	TGTGCAAGCAGCTTGCGGATAGCCAAAAACATTCAGTACTTC
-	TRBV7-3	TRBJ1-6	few	CASSLEQDSPLHF	TGTGCCAGCAGCTTAGAACAGGATTCACCCCTCCACTTT
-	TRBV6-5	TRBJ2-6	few	CASSYRLPGANVLTF	TGTGCCAGCAGTTACCGACTCCCCGGGGCCAACGTCCTGACTTTC
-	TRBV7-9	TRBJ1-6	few	CASSSGGNSPLHF	TGTGCCAGCTCGAGTGGAGGGAATTCACCCCTCCACTTT
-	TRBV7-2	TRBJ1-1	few	CASSLAPTEAFF	TGTGCCAGCAGCTTAGCGCCCACTGAAGCTTTCTTT
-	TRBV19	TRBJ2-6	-	CASTTRATGANVLTF	TGTGCCAGTACCACCCGGGCTACAGGGGCCAACGTCCTGACTTTC
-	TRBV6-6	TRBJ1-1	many	CASSYAVAGTEAFF	TGTGCCAGCAGTTACGCGGTAGCGGGCACTGAAGCTTTCTTT
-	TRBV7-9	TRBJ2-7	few	CASSLSGTYEQYF	TGTGCCAGCAGCTTGTCCGGTACCTACGAGCAGTACTTC
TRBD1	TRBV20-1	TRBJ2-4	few	CSAMGQGMNIQYF	TGCAGTGCGATGGGACAGGGGATGAACATTCAGTACTTC
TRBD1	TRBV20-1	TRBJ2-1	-	CSARLMNRGRNNEQFF	TGCAGTGCTAGACTAATGAACAGGGGCCGAAACAATGAGCAGTTCTTC
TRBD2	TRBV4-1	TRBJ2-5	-	CASSQDTLAGFGETQYF	TGCGCCAGCAGCCAAGATACCCTAGCGGGGTTTGGGGAGACCCAGTACTTC
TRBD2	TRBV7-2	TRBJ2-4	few	CASSWGGLSVAKNIQYF	TGTGCCAGCAGCTGGGGGGGACTGTCGGTAGCCAAAAACATTCAGTACTTC
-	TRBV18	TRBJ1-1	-	CASSPPWNTEAFF	TGTGCCAGCTCACCACCTTGGAACACTGAAGCTTTCTTT
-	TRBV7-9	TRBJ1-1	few	CASRTNMGTEAFF	TGTGCCAGCAGGACCAATATGGGCACTGAAGCTTTCTTT
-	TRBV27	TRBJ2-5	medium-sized	CASSFGQGQQETQYF	TGTGCCAGCAGTTTCGGCCAGGGCCAACAAGAGACCCAGTACTTC
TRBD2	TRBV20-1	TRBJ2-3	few	CSVGASGGRDTQYF	TGCAGTGTAGGGGCTAGCGGGGGGCGGGATACGCAGTATTTT
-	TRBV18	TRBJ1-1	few	CASSEGSTEAFF	TGTGCCAGCTCAGAGGGTAGCACTGAAGCTTTCTTT
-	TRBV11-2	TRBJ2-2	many	CASRLGWSGELFF	TGTGCCAGCAGGCTCGGATGGTCCGGGGAGCTGTTTTTT
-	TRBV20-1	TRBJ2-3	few	CSARYTTGTQYF	TGCAGTGCTAGATATACGACGGGTACGCAGTATTTT
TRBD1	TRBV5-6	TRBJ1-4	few	CASSWGTADPTTNEKLFF	TGTGCCAGCAGCTGGGGGACAGCCGACCCCACAACTAATGAAAAACTGTTTTTT
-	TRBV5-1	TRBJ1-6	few	CASSLAGRGSPLHF	TGCGCCAGCAGCTTGGCCGGGAGAGGATCACCCCTCCACTTT
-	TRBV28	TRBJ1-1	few	CASSLVGMNTEAFF	TGTGCCAGCAGTTTAGTGGGTATGAACACTGAAGCTTTCTTT
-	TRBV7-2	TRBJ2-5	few	CASTPRVTETQYF	TGTGCCAGCACCCCCCGGGTGACAGAGACCCAGTACTTC
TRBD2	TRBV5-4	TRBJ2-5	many	CASSPSSGEGTQYF	TGTGCCAGCAGCCCCTCCAGCGGGGAGGGGACCCAGTACTTC
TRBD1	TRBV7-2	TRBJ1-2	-	CASSSRQGGYGYTF	TGTGCCAGCAGCTCCCGACAGGGTGGCTATGGCTACACCTTC
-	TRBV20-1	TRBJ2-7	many	CSARGGSKSYEQYF	TGCAGTGCTAGAGGCGGCTCAAAAAGCTACGAGCAGTACTTC
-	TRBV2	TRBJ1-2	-	CASSNSRFDTF	TGTGCCAGCAGCAACTCCCGTTTTGACACCTTC
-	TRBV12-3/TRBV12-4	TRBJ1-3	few	CASSFTGPGNTIYF	TGTGCCAGCAGTTTTACCGGGCCCGGAAACACCATATATTTT
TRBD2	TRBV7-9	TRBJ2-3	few	CASSVRERGTQYF	TGTGCCAGCAGCGTCAGGGAGCGGGGTACGCAGTATTTT
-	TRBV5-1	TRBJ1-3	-	CASSLGNTAGNTIYF	TGCGCCAGCAGCCTTGGGAACACGGCTGGAAACACCATATATTTT
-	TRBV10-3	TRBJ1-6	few	CAISGQPQSPLHF	TGTGCCATCAGTGGACAACCCCAATCACCCCTCCACTTT
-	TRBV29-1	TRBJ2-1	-	CSVDDWLDEQFF	TGCAGCGTTGATGACTGGCTTGATGAGCAGTTCTTC
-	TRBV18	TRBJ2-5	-	CASSPAGAGSYQETQYF	TGTGCCAGCTCACCCGCCGGTGCGGGGTCGTACCAAGAGACCCAGTACTTC
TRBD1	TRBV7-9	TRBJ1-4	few	CASSSTGRREKLFF	TGTGCCAGCAGCTCGACAGGGCGGCGTGAAAAACTGTTTTTT